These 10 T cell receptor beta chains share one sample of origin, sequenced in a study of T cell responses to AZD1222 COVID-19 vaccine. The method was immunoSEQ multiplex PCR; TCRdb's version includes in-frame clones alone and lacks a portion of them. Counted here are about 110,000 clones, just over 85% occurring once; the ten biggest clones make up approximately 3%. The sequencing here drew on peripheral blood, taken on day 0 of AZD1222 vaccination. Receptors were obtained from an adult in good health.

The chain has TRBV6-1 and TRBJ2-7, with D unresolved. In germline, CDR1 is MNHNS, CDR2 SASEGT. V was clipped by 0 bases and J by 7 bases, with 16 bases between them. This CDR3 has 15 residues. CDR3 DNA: TGTGCCAGCAGTGAAGCGATCAACAACCCCTGGGAGCAGTACTTC. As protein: CASSEAINNPWEQYF.

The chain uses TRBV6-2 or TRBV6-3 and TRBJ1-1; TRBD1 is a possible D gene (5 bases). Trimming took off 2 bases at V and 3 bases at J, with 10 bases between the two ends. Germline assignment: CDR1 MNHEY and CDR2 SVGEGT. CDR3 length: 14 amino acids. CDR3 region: CASSYLGRDTEAFF. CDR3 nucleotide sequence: TGTGCCAGCAGTTACCTGGGCAGGGACACTGAAGCTTTCTTT.

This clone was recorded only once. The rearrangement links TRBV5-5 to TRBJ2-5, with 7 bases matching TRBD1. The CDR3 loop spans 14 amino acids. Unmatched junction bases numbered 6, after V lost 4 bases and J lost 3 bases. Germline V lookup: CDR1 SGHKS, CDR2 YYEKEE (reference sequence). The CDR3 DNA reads TGTGCCAGCAGCCGGGACAGTGAAAAAGAGACCCAGTACTTC. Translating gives CASSRDSEKETQYF.

CDR3 sequence: CASSQKGTGTGSGNTIYF. Written as DNA, the CDR3 is TGTGCCAGCAGCCAGAAAGGGACCGGGACAGGCTCTGGAAACACCATATATTTT. This chain connects TRBV4-2 to TRBJ1-3, with 8 bases lining up with TRBD1. Unmatched junction bases numbered 10, after V lost 3 bases and J lost 0 bases. The CDR3 consists of 18 residues. Germline loops: CDR1 LGHNA, CDR2 YNFKEQ.

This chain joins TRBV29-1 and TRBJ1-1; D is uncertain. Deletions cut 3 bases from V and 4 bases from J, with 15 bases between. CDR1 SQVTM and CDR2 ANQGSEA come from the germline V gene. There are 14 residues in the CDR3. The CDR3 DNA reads TGCAGCGTTGATATCGGGAGTTTGGGCACTGAAGCTTTCTTT. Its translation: CSVDIGSLGTEAFF.

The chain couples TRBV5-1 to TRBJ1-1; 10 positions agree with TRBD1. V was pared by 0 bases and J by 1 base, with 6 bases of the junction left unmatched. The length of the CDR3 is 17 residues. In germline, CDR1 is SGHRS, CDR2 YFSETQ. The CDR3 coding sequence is TGCGCCAGCAGCTTGGGGACAGGGGGTACCCGGAACACTGAAGCTTTCTTT. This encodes CASSLGTGGTRNTEAFF.

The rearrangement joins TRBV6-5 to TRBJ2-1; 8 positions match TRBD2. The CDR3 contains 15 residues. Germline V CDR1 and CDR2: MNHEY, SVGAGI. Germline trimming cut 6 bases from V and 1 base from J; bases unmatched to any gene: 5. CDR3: CASRTPGGSYNEQFF. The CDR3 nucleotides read TGTGCCAGCAGAACCCCGGGGGGGTCCTACAATGAGCAGTTCTTC.

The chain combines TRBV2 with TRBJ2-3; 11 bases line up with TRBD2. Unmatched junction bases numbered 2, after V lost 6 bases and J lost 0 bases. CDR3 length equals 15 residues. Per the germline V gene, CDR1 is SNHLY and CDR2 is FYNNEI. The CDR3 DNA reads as TGTGCCAGCAGATGGACTAGCGGGAGCACAGATACGCAGTATTTT. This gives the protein CASRWTSGSTDTQYF.

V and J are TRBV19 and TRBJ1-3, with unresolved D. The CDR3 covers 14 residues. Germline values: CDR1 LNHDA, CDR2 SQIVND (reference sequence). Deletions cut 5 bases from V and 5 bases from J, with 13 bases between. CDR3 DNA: TGTGCCAGTAGTTTTTCGGTAGTTCGAAACACCATATATTTT. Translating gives CASSFSVVRNTIYF.

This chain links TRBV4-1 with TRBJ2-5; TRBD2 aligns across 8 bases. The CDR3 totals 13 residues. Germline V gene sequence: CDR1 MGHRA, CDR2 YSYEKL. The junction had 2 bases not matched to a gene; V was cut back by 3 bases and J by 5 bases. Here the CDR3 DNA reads TGCGCCAGCAGCCAGGGCGGGGGGGAGACCCAGTACTTC. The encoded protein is CASSQGGGETQYF.